The rows below give T cell receptor beta chains drawn from one sample of a study of cytotoxic CD8 clonotypes in ibrutinib-treated CLL. Sequencing used immunoSEQ multiplex PCR; TCRdb keeps in-frame clones, though not all of them. Of about 160,000 clones in the sample, about 88% are singletons; the top ten hold about 2.9%. The sequencing here drew on PBMCs, taken at disease progression, from a patient treated with ibrutinib. Receptors originate from a human donor with chronic lymphocytic leukemia. The CDR3 runs from the conserved cysteine through the conserved F or W. D genes are given only for firm matches. For some rows the clone size is stated as once, few or many, or as a class when expanded; others skip it.

- TRBJ2-7 - TRBV6-5 CASSLGLTSYEQYF TGTGCCAGCAGTTTAGGGCTGACATCCTACGAGCAGTACTTC
TRBD2 TRBJ2-7 - TRBV19 CASSMDTSGTYEQYF TGTGCCAGTAGTATGGATACTAGCGGAACCTACGAGCAGTACTTC
TRBD2 TRBJ2-3 - TRBV27 CASSLGGTSGVSTDTQYF TGTGCCAGCAGTTTAGGCGGGACTAGCGGGGTTAGCACAGATACGCAGTATTTT
TRBD2 TRBJ2-2 - TRBV5-1 CASSLMTSSGELFF TGCGCCAGCAGCTTGATGACTAGCTCCGGGGAGCTGTTTTTT
- TRBJ1-1 - TRBV30 CAWSVRGATGWEAFF TGTGCCTGGAGTGTGAGAGGAGCAACAGGGTGGGAAGCTTTCTTT
- TRBJ2-5 - TRBV2 CASSAEMEYQETQYF TGTGCCAGCAGTGCCGAAATGGAATACCAAGAGACCCAGTACTTC
- TRBJ2-2 once TRBV7-3 CASSLITARNTGELFF TGTGCCAGCAGCTTAATCACAGCAAGGAACACCGGGGAGCTGTTTTTT
TRBD2 TRBJ2-1 - TRBV5-6 CASREGTSGRRSEQFF TGTGCCAGCAGGGAGGGGACTAGCGGGAGACGGAGTGAGCAGTTCTTC
- TRBJ1-2 - TRBV11-3 CASSLGGQYYGYTF TGTGCCAGCAGCTTAGGCGGACAGTACTATGGCTACACCTTC
- TRBJ2-5 - TRBV5-8 CASSYRDARETQYF TGTGCCAGCAGCTACCGCGACGCTCGGGAGACCCAGTACTTC
- TRBJ2-5 - TRBV10-3 CAIMDPGLETQYF TGTGCCATCATGGATCCGGGGTTGGAGACCCAGTACTTC
- TRBJ2-3 - TRBV9 CASSQGGGGSTDTQYF TGTGCCAGCAGCCAAGGGGGCGGGGGAAGCACAGATACGCAGTATTTT
- TRBJ1-1 - TRBV5-1 CASSLEAGGAEAFF TGCGCCAGCAGCTTGGAGGCAGGAGGGGCTGAAGCTTTCTTT
- TRBJ2-5 - TRBV4-2 CASSLMTDSETQYF TGTGCCAGCAGCCTCATGACGGATTCGGAGACCCAGTACTTC
- TRBJ1-4 - TRBV5-1 CASSLEPGDEKLFF TGCGCCAGCAGCTTGGAGCCAGGGGATGAAAAACTGTTTTTT
TRBD2 TRBJ2-1 - TRBV7-3 CASSLTSGEEQFF TGTGCCAGCAGCTTAACGAGCGGGGAGGAGCAGTTCTTC
- TRBJ2-3 - TRBV9 CASARGLITDTQYF TGTGCCAGCGCCCGTGGGCTGATCACAGATACGCAGTATTTT
- TRBJ2-5 - TRBV18 CASSPDFQETQYF TGTGCCAGCTCGCCAGACTTCCAAGAGACCCAGTACTTC
TRBD1 TRBJ1-5 - TRBV27 CASSTLGDRGLQPQHF TGTGCCAGCAGTACACTAGGGGACAGGGGGCTGCAGCCCCAGCATTTT
TRBD1 TRBJ1-2 - TRBV4-1 CASSPDRASGYTF TGCGCCAGCAGCCCGGACAGGGCCTCAGGCTACACCTTC
TRBD1 TRBJ2-7 - TRBV7-2 CASSPGGLPYEQYF TGTGCCAGCAGCCCAGGGGGTCTCCCCTACGAGCAGTACTTC
- TRBJ1-5 - TRBV6-5 CASSYSGANNQPQHF TGTGCCAGCAGTTACTCAGGGGCCAACAATCAGCCCCAGCATTTT
- TRBJ1-2 - TRBV7-9 CASSPRLGNGYTF TGTGCCAGCAGCCCACGCTTAGGGAATGGCTACACCTTC
- TRBJ1-3 - TRBV23-1 CASSQSEGGSPAGGNTIYF TGCGCCAGCAGTCAATCTGAGGGCGGGAGCCCAGCGGGTGGAAACACCATATATTTT
- TRBJ1-2 - TRBV6-5 CASSYDRIYGYTF TGTGCCAGCAGTTATGACAGAATCTATGGCTACACCTTC
- TRBJ1-2 - TRBV5-4 CASSPGRTFYGYTF TGTGCCAGCAGCCCGGGACGGACCTTCTATGGCTACACCTTC
- TRBJ1-1 - TRBV4-1 CASSWVGRTNTEAFF TGCGCCAGCAGCTGGGTGGGACGGACGAACACTGAAGCTTTCTTT
- TRBJ2-7 - TRBV28 CASSSGTGPLRTSEYEQYF TGTGCCAGCAGCTCCGGGACAGGACCTCTCCGGACTAGCGAATACGAGCAGTACTTC
- TRBJ1-1 once TRBV18 CASSPRVFTEAFF TGTGCCAGCTCACCACGAGTTTTCACTGAAGCTTTCTTT
- TRBJ2-5 - TRBV25-1 CASNEGQETQYF TGTGCCAGCAATGAAGGCCAAGAGACCCAGTACTTC
- TRBJ1-2 - TRBV14 CASSQTVYRSGYTF TGTGCCAGCAGCCAAACCGTATACAGGTCTGGCTACACCTTC
- TRBJ1-1 once TRBV28 CASSLRGNTEAFF TGTGCCAGCTCCCTTCGGGGGAACACTGAAGCTTTCTTT
- TRBJ1-2 - TRBV7-9 CASSLGPSYGYTF TGTGCCAGCAGCTTAGGGCCGTCCTATGGCTACACCTTC
- TRBJ1-1 once TRBV7-6 CASSFGAGNTEAFF TGTGCCAGCAGCTTCGGGGCAGGGAACACTGAAGCTTTCTTT
- TRBJ1-1 few TRBV30 CACTTVVDTEAFF TGTGCCTGCACGACCGTAGTGGACACTGAAGCTTTCTTT
- TRBJ2-1 - TRBV9 CASSRESSYNEQFF TGTGCCAGCTCGCGGGAAAGCTCCTACAATGAGCAGTTCTTC
- TRBJ2-1 once TRBV5-1 CASSLSAYNEQFF TGCGCCAGCAGCTTGAGTGCCTACAATGAGCAGTTCTTC
- TRBJ1-5 - TRBV6-1 CASSALGQYSNQPQHF TGTGCCAGCAGTGCCCTAGGACAGTATAGCAATCAGCCCCAGCATTTT
TRBD2 TRBJ2-1 - TRBV2 CASSDFETSGGSYNEQFF TGTGCCAGCAGTGATTTTGAGACTAGCGGGGGTTCTTACAATGAGCAGTTCTTC
- TRBJ2-1 - TRBV19 CASSPSSGPKGEFF TGTGCCAGTAGTCCCTCTTCCGGGCCAAAGGGTGAGTTCTTC
- TRBJ2-7 few TRBV9 CASSVDGRGSEQYF TGTGCCAGCAGCGTAGATGGCCGCGGGTCCGAGCAGTACTTC
- TRBJ2-5 once TRBV28 CASSLPGWETQYF TGTGCCAGCAGTTTACCGGGGTGGGAGACCCAGTACTTC
TRBD1 TRBJ1-2 - TRBV4-1 CASSQDSLAGGGYTF TGCGCCAGCAGCCAAGATTCACTGGCAGGGGGCGGCTACACCTTC
- TRBJ1-5 - TRBV18 CASSPDLARPQHF TGTGCCAGCTCCCCAGATCTAGCTCGGCCCCAGCATTTT
- TRBJ1-2 - TRBV7-6 CASSLAGSANDYGYTF TGTGCCAGCAGCTTAGCAGGGTCGGCGAACGACTATGGCTACACCTTC
TRBD1 TRBJ1-1 - TRBV23-1 CASSLTRDRAPTEAFF TGCGCCAGCAGCCTAACAAGGGACAGGGCACCCACTGAAGCTTTCTTT
- TRBJ2-3 - TRBV4-2 CASSQDRGFTHTGQYF TGTGCCAGCAGCCAAGATCGAGGCTTCACACATACGGGGCAGTATTTT
- TRBJ1-5 - TRBV19 CASIPTRDISNQPQHF TGTGCCAGTATTCCAACCCGGGACATAAGTAATCAGCCCCAGCATTTT
- TRBJ2-2 - TRBV2 CASSELAPTGELFF TGTGCCAGCAGTGAGCTAGCGCCCACCGGGGAGCTGTTTTTT
- TRBJ2-3 - TRBV28 CASSKDSTDTQYF TGTGCCAGCAGTAAGGACAGCACAGATACGCAGTATTTT
TRBD2 TRBJ2-7 - TRBV28 CASSLATSGRSFYEQYF TGTGCCAGCAGTTTAGCGACTAGCGGGAGGTCATTTTACGAGCAGTACTTC